This T cell receptor (beta chain) was recovered during a study of early T cells in non-severe SARS-CoV-2 infection. Overall study context: Unpaired chains resulted from sequencing bulk RNA of unsorted whole blood.

Individual cDNA molecules received unique molecular identifiers during library preparation. A single record per CDR3 protein comes from TCRdb applying MiXCR to the 5' RACE reads. The table includes some 35,000 distinct CDR3 sequences, 3.5% to 4% detected once. Study conclusions and caveats: Comparison of clonotypes with VDJdb favored anti-spike CD8 responses while missing private and CD4 specificities.

Trimming pared 2 bases from V and 2 bases from J, leaving 8 bases between. The CDR3 length is 13 residues. The germline gives CDR1 DFQATT, CDR2 SNEGSKA (reference sequence). The sample holds a few counts of this clonotype. The antigen is undetermined. The chain carries TRBV20-1 and TRBJ2-3; D not resolved. Source material: whole blood. This TCR was sampled from an adult who was a healthcare worker with PCR-confirmed SARS-CoV-2 infection or an uninfected control (not recorded which). The CDR3 coding sequence is TGCAGTGCTAGACCTCGCAACACAGATACGCAGTATTTT. As protein: CSARPRNTDTQYF.